The 3 T cell receptor beta chains below all came from one sample that was sequenced in a study of human T cells and chemical hapten exposure. Time point of the sample: pre-sensitization, week 0. Treatment described: therapeutic diphenylcyclopropenone sensitization with weekly scalp DPC. TCRdb re-analysed the RACE reads in MiXCR, keeping a single row per CDR3 protein. The data show more than 70,000 distinct CDR3 sequences, with about 9% seen just once and approximately 2.8% held by the top ten. The specimen was whole blood, collected in connection with sensitization to the hapten diphenylcyclopropenone (DPC). The receptors here all came from a man aged 35 to 55 with alopecia areata. Some clones in this sample may be carry-over from other donors' samples.

This clonotype was recorded a few times. J is TRBJ2-1 and V is TRBV9; 8 nucleotides align to TRBD2. This CDR3 has 18 residues. Per germline, CDR1 SGDLS and CDR2 YYNGEE. V trimming: 3 bases; J trimming: 1 base; junction bases outside the gene matches: 12. Here the CDR3 DNA reads TGTGCCAGCAGCGCACCCGATCCGGGACTAGAGTCCTACAATGAGCAGTTCTTC. Residues: CASSAPDPGLESYNEQFF. Full variable domain (rest looked up from reference TRBV9 and TRBJ2-1): DSGVTQTPKHLITATGQRVTLRCSPRSGDLSVYWYQQSLDQGLQFLIQYYNGEERAKGNILERFSAQQFPDLHSELNLSSLELGDSALYFCASSAPDPGLESYNEQFFGPGTRLTVL.

The gene calls are TRBV12-3 or TRBV12-4 and TRBJ2-1; 10 bases agree with TRBD2. V was clipped by 0 bases and J by 5 bases; unmatched bases: 1. This CDR3 has 15 residues. The CDR3 DNA sequence: TGTGCCAGCAGTTTAGCAGCGGGAGGGAACAATGAGCAGTTCTTC. Translated, it gives CASSLAAGGNNEQFF.

The gene calls are TRBV28 and TRBJ2-7; 7 bases are a match to TRBD1. The CDR3 has 14 residues. Germline CDR1 is MDHEN and CDR2 is SYDVKM. V shed 4 bases and J 1 base; nucleotides not matched to a gene: 4. For the CDR3, the DNA is TGTGCCAGCAGTTCCCCGGGACAGTCCTACGAGCAGTACGTC. It is translated as CASSSPGQSYEQYV.